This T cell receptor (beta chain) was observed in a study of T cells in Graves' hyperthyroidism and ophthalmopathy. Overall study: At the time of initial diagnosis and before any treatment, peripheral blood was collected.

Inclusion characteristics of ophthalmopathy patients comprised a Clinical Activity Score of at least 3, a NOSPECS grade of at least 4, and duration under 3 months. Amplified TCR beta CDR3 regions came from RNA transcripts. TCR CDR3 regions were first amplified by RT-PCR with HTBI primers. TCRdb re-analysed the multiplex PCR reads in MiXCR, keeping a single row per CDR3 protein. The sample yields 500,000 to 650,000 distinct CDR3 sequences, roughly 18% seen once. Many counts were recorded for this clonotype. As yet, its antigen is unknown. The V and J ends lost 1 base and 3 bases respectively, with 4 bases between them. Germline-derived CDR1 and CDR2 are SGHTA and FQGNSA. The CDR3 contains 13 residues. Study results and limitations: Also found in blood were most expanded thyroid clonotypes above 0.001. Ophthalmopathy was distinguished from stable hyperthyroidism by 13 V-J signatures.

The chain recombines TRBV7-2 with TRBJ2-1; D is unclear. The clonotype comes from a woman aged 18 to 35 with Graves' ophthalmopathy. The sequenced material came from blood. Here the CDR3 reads CASSLEYYNEQFF. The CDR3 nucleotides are TGTGCCAGCAGCTTAGAATACTACAATGAGCAGTTCTTC. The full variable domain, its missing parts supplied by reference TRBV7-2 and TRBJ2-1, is GAGVSQSPSNKVTEKGKDVELRCDPISGHTALYWYRQSLGQGLEFLIYFQGNSAPDKSGLPSDRFSAERTGGSVSTLTIQRTQQEDSAVYLCASSLEYYNEQFFGPGTRLTVL.